Described below is a single T cell receptor beta chain sequence and its context. Its antigen is currently not known. No base quality information exists; no much larger clone differs at one position. The trial excluded patients who had a history of autoimmune disease or who were on systemic immunosuppression. Peripheral blood for TCR sequencing was drawn from every dose cohort at baseline, at cycle 4 day 1 and at cycle 7 day 1. Samples were obtained from an open-label, multicenter, first-in-human phase I dose-escalation trial of ivuxolimab. Adults with locally advanced or metastatic melanoma, renal cell, hepatocellular, or head and neck squamous cell carcinoma were enrolled in the trial. Before TCR sequencing, CD4+ T cells and CD8+ T cells were sorted from peripheral blood as separate populations. To sequence the TCRbeta CDR3 region, genomic DNA was isolated from the sorted cells. The immunoSEQ Assay was used to sequence the TCRbeta CDR3 regions. Held by TCRdb, this immuneACCESS table contains in-frame sequences only and omits some clones. Under half of the omission traces to an unresolved V gene where checked; the cause of the rest is unknown. The sample data list 58,000 or so clones, and around 89% of these were observed just once. Roughly 11% of the sample rests with the top ten.

These data belong to a study of OX40 agonist ivuxolimab in advanced cancers. Regarding the complete study: Ivuxolimab was a fully human IgG2 agonistic monoclonal antibody targeting the costimulatory receptor OX40 (CD134). Three dose-escalation patients achieved partial responses, one with hepatocellular carcinoma and two with cutaneous melanoma. The monotherapy dose-escalation portion (N of about 50 patients) of the phase I ivuxolimab trial is reported in the paper. Peripheral TCRbeta sequencing was intended to test whether TCR sequence diversity was altered and clonal T-cell expansion was caused by ivuxolimab. In the dose-escalation cohort, approximately 82% of patients were male, and the mean age was around 60 years with a range of 23 to 79. Intravenous ivuxolimab was administered to patients every 2 weeks at six dose levels: 0.01, 0.1, 0.3, 1.5, 3 and 10 mg/kg. Patients were allowed to have had prior anti-PD-1, anti-PD-L1 or anti-CTLA-4 therapy, and 30% to 40% of the dose-escalation patients had previously received checkpoint inhibitors. Of the approximately 54 dose-escalation patients, hepatocellular carcinoma was present in 19, melanoma in roughly 15, renal cell carcinoma in 9 and head and neck cancer in 9.

The paper's findings and limits, for the study overall: At doses of 0.1 to 3.0 mg/kg, clonal expansion of both CD4+ and CD8+ blood T cells was observed from baseline to week 6. After ivuxolimab, more expanded clones were found on average in CD8+ T cells than in CD4+ T cells. Low levels of normalized T-cell clonal expansion were also seen in some patients who did not respond. In partial responders in the 0.1-3.0 mg/kg groups, normalized peripheral clonal expansion was found to be among the lowest, especially among CD8+ T cells. The antigen specificity of the clonally expanded peripheral T cells was not determined.

Measured from the cysteine to the phenylalanine, the CDR3 is 15 residues long. Just the 45-base CDR3 DNA is kept, in frame starting at base 1. Based on the germline V gene, the CDR1 and CDR2 sequences are MNHNS and SASEGT. Clipping removes 2 bases from V and 4 bases from J, with 5 as the unmatched junction base count. The source of this sequence is an adult with an advanced solid tumor such as melanoma, head and neck, liver or kidney cancer. The chain uses TRBV6-1 and TRBJ1-3; 7 junctional bases match TRBD1. Sequences were derived from CD4+ or CD8+ T cells sorted from blood, sampled in a trial of the OX40 agonist ivuxolimab. The nucleotide sequence is given as TGTGCCAGCAGTGAACCGGGGACAGCCGGAAACACCATATATTTT. Its amino acids are CASSEPGTAGNTIYF.